This TCR beta chain was recovered during a study of blood T cell repertoires in COVID-19. Study in general: Material from acute and convalescent COVID-19 was sourced from the United States, Italy and Spain. PBMCs, B-cell-depleted T cells, or T cells provided the cDNA or gDNA that made up the material.

CDR1 is SNHLY and CDR2 is FYNNEI in the germline V gene. The V and J ends lost 0 bases and 6 bases respectively, with 11 bases between them. This CDR3 comprises 14 residues. Authors' analysis steps: Amplification with reference gene primers provided the estimates of nucleated cell counts. TCRdb's table, derived via immunoSEQ multiplex PCR, lists solely in-frame clones and lacks some. That table supplies the V and J calls and clone size; D and trimming were determined from the DNA. Of 200,000 to 250,000 clones listed, 70% to 90% are singletons. Sequences were obtained from peripheral blood. This clonotype originated in a man between 35 and 55 years old with acute or convalescent COVID-19. This rearrangement joins TRBV2 to TRBJ1-1, with unresolved D. The CDR3 DNA reads as TGTGCCAGCAGTGAAGCGCTTGTTACTCCTGAAGCTTTCTTT. Its protein product is CASSEALVTPEAFF.